The clone carrying this TCR beta chain was observed a handful of times. These data are taken from a study of blood T cell repertoires in COVID-19. The wider study: There were acute and convalescent COVID-19 samples, and they came from the United States, Italy and Spain.

Original handling: Estimation of nucleated cell counts relied on the amplification of reference gene primers. Assay used: immunoSEQ multiplex PCR; TCRdb lists only in-frame clones, some missing. For V, J and clone size, that table is used; D and trimming come from the DNA. This sample carries 350,000 to 400,000 clones, roughly 90% of them seen once, and the ten largest clones take over 0.9%. Input material: PBMCs or T cells enriched from blood (not recorded which). This receptor was identified in a woman between 25 and 40 years old with acute COVID-19.

In DNA form, the CDR3 reads TGTGCCAGTAGTATTGGGACAGTCGGATATTCCTACGAGCAGTACTTC. Its protein is CASSIGTVGYSYEQYF. The chain recombines TRBV19 with TRBJ2-7; 7 bases are shared with TRBD1. The CDR3 totals 16 residues. Germline-derived CDR1 and CDR2 are LNHDA and SQIVND (reference sequence). With V trimmed by 3 bases and J by 1 base, 9 bases remained unmatched.